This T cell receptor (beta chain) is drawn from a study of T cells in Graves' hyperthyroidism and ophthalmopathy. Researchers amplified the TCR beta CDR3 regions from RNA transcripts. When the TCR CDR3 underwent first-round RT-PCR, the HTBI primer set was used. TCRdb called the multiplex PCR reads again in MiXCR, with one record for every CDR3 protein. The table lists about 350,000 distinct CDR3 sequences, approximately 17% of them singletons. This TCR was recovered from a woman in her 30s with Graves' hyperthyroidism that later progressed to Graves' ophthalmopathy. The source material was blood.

Here the CDR3 reads CASSQVFPPGQGRFGYTF. CDR3 bases: TGTGCCAGCAGCCAAGTATTCCCCCCGGGACAGGGAAGATTCGGCTACACCTTC. The V call is TRBV3-1, the J call TRBJ1-2; 9 bases map to TRBD1. V shed 1 base and J 8 bases; nucleotides not matched to a gene: 17. The CDR3 has 18 residues. Germline lookup yields CDR1 LGHDT and CDR2 YNNKEL (reference sequence).